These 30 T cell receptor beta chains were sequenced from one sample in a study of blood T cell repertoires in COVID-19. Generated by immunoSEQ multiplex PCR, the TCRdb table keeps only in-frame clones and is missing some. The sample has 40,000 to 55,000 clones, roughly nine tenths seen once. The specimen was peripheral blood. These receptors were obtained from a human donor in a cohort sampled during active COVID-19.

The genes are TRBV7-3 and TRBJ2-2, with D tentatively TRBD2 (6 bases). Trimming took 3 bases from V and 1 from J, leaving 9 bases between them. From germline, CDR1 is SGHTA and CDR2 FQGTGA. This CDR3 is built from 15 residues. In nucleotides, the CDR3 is TGTGCCAGCAGCTTTTTCGGGGGGAACACCGGGGAGCTGTTTTTT. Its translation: CASSFFGGNTGELFF.

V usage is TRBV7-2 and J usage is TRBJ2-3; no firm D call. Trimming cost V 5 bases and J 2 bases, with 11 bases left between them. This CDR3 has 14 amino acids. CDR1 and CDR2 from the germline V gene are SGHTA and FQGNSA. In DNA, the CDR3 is TGTGCCAGCAGCCCCTCTTATATCACAGATACGCAGTATTTT. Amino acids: CASSPSYITDTQYF.

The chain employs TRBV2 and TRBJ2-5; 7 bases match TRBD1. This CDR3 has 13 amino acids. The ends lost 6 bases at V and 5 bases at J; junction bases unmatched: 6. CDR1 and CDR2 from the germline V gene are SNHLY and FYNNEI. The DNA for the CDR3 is TGTGCCAGCAGAAGGGACAGCACTGAGACCCAGTACTTC. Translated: CASRRDSTETQYF.

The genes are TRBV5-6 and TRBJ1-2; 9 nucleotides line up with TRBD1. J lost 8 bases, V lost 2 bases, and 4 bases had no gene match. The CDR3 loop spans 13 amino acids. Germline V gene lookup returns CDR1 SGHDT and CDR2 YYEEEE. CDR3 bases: TGTGCCAGCAGCTTCAACAGGGGGCTAGGCTACACCTTC. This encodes CASSFNRGLGYTF.

CDR3 in DNA: TGTGCCAGCAGCTTAACTGTCTCCACAGATACGCAGTATTTT. Translated: CASSLTVSTDTQYF. The rearrangement joins TRBV7-3 to TRBJ2-3; no clear D gene. V was pared by 0 bases and J by 2 bases, with 6 bases between. CDR3 length: 14 amino acids. Germline lookup yields CDR1 SGHTA and CDR2 FQGTGA.

This chain's CDR3 is CASSYRGSFGYTF. In DNA, the CDR3 is TGTGCCAGCAGTTACAGGGGTTCGTTTGGCTACACCTTC. The J gene is TRBJ1-2, the V gene TRBV6-2 or TRBV6-3; tentative D call: TRBD1 (5 bases). This CDR3 has 13 residues. Germline-derived CDR1 and CDR2 are MNHEY and SVGEGT. V lost 2 bases and J 7 bases, leaving 11 bases between the germline ends.

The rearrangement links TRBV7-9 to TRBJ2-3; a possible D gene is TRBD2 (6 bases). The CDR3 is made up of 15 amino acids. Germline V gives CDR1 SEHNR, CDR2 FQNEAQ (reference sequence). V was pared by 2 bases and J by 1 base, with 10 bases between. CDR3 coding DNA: TGTGCCAGCAGCTTACGGGACTGGGGCACAGATACGCAGTATTTT. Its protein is CASSLRDWGTDTQYF.

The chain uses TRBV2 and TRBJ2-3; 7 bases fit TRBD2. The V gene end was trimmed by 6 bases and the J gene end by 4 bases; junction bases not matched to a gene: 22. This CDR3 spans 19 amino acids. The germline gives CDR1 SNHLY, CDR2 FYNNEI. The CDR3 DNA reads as TGTGCCAGCAGCCACAGCGGGGCGGCGGGTGGAACAACGCCAGATACGCAGTATTTT. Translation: CASSHSGAAGGTTPDTQYF.

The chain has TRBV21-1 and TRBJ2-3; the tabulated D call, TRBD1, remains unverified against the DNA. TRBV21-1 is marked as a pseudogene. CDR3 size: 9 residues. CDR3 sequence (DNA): TGTGCCAGCAGCACGACAGCTTTTTTT. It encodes CASSTTAFF.

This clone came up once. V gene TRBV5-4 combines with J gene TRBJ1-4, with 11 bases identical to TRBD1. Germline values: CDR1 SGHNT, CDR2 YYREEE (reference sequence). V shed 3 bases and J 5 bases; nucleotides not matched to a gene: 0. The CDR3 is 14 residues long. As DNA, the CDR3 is TGTGCCAGCAGCTGGACAGGGGGCAATGAAAAACTGTTTTTT. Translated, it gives CASSWTGGNEKLFF. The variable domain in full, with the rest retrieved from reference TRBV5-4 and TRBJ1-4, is ETGVTQSPTHLIKTRGQQVTLRCSSQSGHNTVSWYQQALGQGPQFIFQYYREEENGRGNFPPRFSGLQFPNYSSELNVNALELDDSALYLCASSWTGGNEKLFFGSGTQLSVL.

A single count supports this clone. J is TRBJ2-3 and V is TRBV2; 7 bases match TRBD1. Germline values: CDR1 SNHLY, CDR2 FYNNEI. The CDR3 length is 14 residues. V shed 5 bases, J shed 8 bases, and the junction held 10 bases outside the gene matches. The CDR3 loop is CASSRGQASGTQYF. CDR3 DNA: TGTGCCAGCAGTAGAGGACAGGCGTCTGGTACGCAGTATTTT.

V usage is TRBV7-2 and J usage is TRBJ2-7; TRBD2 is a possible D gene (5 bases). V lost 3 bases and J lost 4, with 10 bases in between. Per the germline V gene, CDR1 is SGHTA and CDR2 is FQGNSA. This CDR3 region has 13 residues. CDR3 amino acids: CASSFSSGYEQYF. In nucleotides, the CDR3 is TGTGCCAGCAGCTTTTCCAGCGGTTACGAGCAGTACTTC.

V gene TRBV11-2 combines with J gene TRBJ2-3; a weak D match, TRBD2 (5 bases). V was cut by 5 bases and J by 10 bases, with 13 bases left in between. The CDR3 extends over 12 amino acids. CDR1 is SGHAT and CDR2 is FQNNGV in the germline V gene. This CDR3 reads CASSLGERAQYF. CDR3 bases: TGTGCCAGCAGCCTCGGAGAGAGGGCGCAGTATTTT.

The DNA for the CDR3 is TGTGCCAGTAGTACCCAAAGAGGGACAGATACGCAGTATTTT. Its protein product is CASSTQRGTDTQYF. The chain uses TRBV19 and TRBJ2-3; tentatively, D is TRBD2 (5 bases). There are 14 residues in the CDR3. Germline CDR1 is LNHDA and CDR2 is SQIVND (reference sequence). V was pared by 4 bases and J by 3 bases, with 11 bases between.

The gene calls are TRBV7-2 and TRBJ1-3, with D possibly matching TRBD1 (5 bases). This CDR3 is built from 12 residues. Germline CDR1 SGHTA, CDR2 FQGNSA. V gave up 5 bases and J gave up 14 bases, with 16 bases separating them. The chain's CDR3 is CASSPVGRVLYF. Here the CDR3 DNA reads TGTGCCAGCAGCCCCGTAGGCAGGGTTTTATATTTT.

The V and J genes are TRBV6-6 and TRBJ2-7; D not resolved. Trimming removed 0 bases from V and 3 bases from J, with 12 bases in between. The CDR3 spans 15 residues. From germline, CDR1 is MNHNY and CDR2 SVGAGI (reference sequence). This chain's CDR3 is CASSYSAFTIYEQYF. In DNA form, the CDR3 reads TGTGCCAGCAGTTACTCAGCGTTTACAATCTACGAGCAGTACTTC.

Written as DNA, the CDR3 is TGTGCCAGCAGCCGGACTAGCGGTCTCTACAATGAGCAGTTCTTC. Residues: CASSRTSGLYNEQFF. V is TRBV5-4 and J is TRBJ2-1; 10 bases fit TRBD2. Germline V CDR1 and CDR2: SGHNT, YYREEE (reference sequence). V lost 4 bases to trimming and J lost 3 bases; unmatched junction nucleotides: 4. The CDR3 sequence is 15 residues long.

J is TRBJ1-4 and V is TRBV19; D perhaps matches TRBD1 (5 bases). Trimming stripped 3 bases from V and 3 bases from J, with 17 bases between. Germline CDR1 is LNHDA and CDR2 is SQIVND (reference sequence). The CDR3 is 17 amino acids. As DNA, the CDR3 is TGTGCCAGTAGTATTCGGGTCAGGGCGGGAGCTAATGAAAAACTGTTTTTT. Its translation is CASSIRVRAGANEKLFF.

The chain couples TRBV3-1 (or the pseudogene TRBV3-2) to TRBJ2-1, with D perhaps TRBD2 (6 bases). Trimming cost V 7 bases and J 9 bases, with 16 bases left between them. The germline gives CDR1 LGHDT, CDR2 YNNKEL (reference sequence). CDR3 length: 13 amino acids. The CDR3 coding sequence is TGTGCCAGCAACCCGGGAGTGGGGCGTGAGCAGTTCTTC. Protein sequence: CASNPGVGREQFF.

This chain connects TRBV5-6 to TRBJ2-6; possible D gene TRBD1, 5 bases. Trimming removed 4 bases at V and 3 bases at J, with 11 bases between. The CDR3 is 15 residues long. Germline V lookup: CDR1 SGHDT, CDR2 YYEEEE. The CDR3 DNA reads TGTGCCAGCAGCAAGGGGTTCTATGGGGCCAACGTCCTGACTTTC. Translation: CASSKGFYGANVLTF.

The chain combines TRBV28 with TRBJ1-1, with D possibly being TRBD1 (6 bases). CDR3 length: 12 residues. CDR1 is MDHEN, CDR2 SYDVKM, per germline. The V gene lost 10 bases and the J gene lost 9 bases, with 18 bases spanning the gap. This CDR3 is CATDVGQPKAFF. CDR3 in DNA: TGTGCCACCGATGTCGGACAGCCCAAAGCTTTCTTT.

The CDR3 spells CASSSITGGYEQYF. Here the CDR3 DNA reads TGTGCCAGCAGCTCTATAACAGGGGGATACGAGCAGTACTTC. The chain employs TRBV11-1 and TRBJ2-7; 8 bases match TRBD1. The CDR3 has 14 amino acids. J gave up 4 bases and V 4 bases, and 6 bases lay outside the gene matches. Germline V gene sequence: CDR1 SGHAT, CDR2 FQDESV (reference sequence).

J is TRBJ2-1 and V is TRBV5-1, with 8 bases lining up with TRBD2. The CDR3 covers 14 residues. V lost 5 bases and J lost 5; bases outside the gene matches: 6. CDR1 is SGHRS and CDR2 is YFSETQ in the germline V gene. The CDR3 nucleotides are TGCGCCAGCAGGCCTGTAGCGGGGCACAATGAGCAGTTCTTC. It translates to CASRPVAGHNEQFF.

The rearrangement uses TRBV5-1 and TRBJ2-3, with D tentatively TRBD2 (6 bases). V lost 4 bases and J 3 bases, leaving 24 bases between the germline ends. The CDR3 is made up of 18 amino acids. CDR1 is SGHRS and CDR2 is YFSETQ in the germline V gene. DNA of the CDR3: TGCGCCAGCAGCGGAGGGGTAATTAGCGTGACGCGTACAGATACGCAGTATTTT. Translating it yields CASSGGVISVTRTDTQYF.

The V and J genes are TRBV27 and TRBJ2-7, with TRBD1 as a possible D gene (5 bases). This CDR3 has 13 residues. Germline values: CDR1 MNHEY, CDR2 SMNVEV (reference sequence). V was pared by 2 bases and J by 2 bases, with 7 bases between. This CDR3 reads CASSLDSTYEQYF. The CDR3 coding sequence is TGTGCCAGCAGTTTAGACAGTACCTACGAGCAGTACTTC.

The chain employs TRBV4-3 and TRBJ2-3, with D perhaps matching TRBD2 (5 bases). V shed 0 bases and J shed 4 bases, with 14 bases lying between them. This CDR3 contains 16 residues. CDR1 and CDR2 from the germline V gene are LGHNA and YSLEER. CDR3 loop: CASSQDGLGVADTQYF. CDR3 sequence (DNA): TGCGCCAGCAGCCAAGATGGGCTGGGAGTGGCAGATACGCAGTATTTT.

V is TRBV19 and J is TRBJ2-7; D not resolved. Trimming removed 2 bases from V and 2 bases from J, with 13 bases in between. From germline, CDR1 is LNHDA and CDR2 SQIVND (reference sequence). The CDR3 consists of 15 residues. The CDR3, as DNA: TGTGCCAGTAGTATACTGTCAGGAAAGACCTACGAGCAGTACTTC. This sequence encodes CASSILSGKTYEQYF.

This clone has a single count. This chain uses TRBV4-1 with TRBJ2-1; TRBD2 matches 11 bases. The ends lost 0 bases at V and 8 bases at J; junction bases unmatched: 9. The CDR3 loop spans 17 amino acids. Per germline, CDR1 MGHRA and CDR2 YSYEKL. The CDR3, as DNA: TGCGCCAGCAGCCAAGATTTCCTAGCGGGAGGTGTGGATGAGCAGTTCTTC. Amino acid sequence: CASSQDFLAGGVDEQFF.

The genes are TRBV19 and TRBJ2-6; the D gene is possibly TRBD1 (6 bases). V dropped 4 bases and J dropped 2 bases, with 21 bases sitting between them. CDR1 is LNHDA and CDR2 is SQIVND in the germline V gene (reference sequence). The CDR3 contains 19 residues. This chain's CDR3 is CASSTGRIRSGAGANVLTF. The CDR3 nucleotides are TGTGCCAGTAGTACGGGTCGTATTCGTTCAGGGGCTGGGGCCAACGTCCTGACTTTC.

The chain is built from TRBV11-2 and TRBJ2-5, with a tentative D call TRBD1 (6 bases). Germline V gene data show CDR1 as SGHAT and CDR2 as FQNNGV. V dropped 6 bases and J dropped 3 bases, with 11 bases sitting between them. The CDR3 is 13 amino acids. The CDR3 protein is CASSFPGEETQYF. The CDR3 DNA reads TGTGCCAGCAGTTTTCCAGGGGAAGAGACCCAGTACTTC.